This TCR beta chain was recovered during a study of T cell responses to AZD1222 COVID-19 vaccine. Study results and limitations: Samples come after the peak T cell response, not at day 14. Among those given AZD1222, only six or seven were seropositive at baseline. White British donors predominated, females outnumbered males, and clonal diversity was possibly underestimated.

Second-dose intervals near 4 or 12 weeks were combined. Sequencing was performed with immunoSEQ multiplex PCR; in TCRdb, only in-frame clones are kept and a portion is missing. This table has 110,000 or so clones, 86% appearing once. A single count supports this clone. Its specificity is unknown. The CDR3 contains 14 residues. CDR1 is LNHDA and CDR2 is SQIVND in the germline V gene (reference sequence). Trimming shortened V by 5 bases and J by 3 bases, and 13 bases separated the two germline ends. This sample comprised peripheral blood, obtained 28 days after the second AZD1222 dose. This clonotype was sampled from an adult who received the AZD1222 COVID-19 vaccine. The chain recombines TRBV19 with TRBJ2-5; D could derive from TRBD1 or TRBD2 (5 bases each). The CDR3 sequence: CASSARDGKETQYF. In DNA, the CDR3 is TGTGCCAGTAGTGCCAGGGACGGAAAAGAGACCCAGTACTTC.